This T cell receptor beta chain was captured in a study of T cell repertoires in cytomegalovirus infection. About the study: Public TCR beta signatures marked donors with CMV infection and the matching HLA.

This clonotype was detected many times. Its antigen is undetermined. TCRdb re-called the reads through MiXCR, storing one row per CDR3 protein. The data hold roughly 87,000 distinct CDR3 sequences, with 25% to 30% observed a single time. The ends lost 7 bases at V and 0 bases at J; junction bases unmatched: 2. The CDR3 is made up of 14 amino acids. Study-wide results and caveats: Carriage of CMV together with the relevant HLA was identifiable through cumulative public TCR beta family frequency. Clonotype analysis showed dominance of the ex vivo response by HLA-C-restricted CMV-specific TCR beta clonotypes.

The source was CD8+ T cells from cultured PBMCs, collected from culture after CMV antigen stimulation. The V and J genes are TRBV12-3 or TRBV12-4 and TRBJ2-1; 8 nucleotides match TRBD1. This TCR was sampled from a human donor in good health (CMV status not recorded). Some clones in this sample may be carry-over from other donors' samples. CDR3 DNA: TGTGCCAGCAACGACAGGGGCTCCTACAATGAGCAGTTCTTC. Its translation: CASNDRGSYNEQFF.